This T cell receptor (beta chain) was documented in a study of T cell responses to AZD1222 COVID-19 vaccine. Only in-frame clones appear in the TCRdb table, and some are missing; sequencing was by immunoSEQ multiplex PCR. The profile covers 160,000 or so clones, with 87% appearing a single time and roughly 10% taken by the ten largest. The germline CDR1 and CDR2 sequences are SGHTA and FQGNSA. The CDR3 has 16 residues. The V and J ends lost 2 bases and 2 bases respectively, with 14 bases between them. A word on this clone: As yet, its antigen is unknown.

Points from the study as a whole: White British ancestry dominated among donors, who included more females, and clonal diversity was possibly underestimated.

The sequence was obtained from an adult who received the AZD1222 COVID-19 vaccine. This specimen consisted of peripheral blood, obtained 28 days after the second AZD1222 dose. V and J are TRBV7-2 and TRBJ2-3, with TRBD2 as a possible D gene (6 bases). CDR3 protein: CASSLLGLGVTDTQYF. The CDR3 nucleotides read TGTGCCAGCAGCTTATTGGGACTGGGCGTCACAGATACGCAGTATTTT.